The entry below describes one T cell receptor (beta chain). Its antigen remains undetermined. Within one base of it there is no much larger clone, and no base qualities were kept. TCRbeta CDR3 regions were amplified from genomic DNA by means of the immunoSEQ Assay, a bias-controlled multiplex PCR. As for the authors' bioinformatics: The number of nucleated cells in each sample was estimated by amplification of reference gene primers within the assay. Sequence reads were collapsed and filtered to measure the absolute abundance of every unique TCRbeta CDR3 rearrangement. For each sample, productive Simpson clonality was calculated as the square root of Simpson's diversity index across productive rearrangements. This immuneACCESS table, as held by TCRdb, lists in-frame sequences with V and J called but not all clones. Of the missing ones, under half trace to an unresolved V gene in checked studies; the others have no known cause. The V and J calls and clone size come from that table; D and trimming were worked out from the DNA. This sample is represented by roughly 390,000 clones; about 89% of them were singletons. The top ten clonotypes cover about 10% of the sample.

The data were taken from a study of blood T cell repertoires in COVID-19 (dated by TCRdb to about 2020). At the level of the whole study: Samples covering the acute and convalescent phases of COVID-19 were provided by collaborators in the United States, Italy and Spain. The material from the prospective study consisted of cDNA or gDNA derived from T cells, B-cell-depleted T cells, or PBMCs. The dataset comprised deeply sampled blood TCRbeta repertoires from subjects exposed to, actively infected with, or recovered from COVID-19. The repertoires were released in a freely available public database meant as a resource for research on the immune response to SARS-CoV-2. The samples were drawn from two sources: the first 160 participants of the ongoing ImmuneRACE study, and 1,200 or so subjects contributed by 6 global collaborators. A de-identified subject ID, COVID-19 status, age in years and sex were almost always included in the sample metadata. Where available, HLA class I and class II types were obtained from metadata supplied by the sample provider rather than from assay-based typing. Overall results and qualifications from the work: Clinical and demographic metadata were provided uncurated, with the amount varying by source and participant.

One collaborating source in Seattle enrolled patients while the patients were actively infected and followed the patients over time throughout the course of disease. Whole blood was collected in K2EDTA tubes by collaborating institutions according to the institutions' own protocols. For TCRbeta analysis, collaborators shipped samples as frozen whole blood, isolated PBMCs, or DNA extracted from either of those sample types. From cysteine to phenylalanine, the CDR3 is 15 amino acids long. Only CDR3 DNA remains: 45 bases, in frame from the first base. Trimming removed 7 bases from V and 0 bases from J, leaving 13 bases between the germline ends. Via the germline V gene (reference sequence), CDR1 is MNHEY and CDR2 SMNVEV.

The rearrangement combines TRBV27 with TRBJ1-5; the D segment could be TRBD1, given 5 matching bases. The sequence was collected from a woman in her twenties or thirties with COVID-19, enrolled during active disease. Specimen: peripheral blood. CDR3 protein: CASNIRGYSNQPQHF. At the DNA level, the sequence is TGTGCCAGCAATATAAGGGGTTATAGCAATCAGCCCCAGCATTTT.